One TCR beta chain is described in this entry. The data originate from a study of blood T cell repertoires in COVID-19. Turning to the study itself: The origin of the acute and convalescent COVID-19 samples was the United States, Italy and Spain. T cells, B-cell-depleted T cells, or PBMCs provided the cDNA or gDNA that served as material.

Source study methods: Estimation of nucleated cell counts was performed using reference gene primer amplification. Sequencing was performed with immunoSEQ multiplex PCR; in TCRdb, only in-frame clones are kept and a portion is missing. Clonal size and the V and J genes are those of that table, whereas D and trimming came from the DNA. The sample carries 110,000 or so clones, around 80% recorded once. V dropped 7 bases and J dropped 0; count of bases not matched to a gene: 5. Germline CDR1 and CDR2: SNHLY and FYNNEI. The CDR3 length is 15 residues. Sequencing was carried out using peripheral blood. The TCR was taken from a human donor in a cohort sampled during active or convalescent COVID-19. J is TRBJ1-1 and V is TRBV2, with 10 bases lining up with TRBD1. CDR3 sequence reads: CASKGQGRLNTEAFF. DNA for the CDR3: TGTGCCAGCAAGGGACAGGGGAGACTGAACACTGAAGCTTTCTTT.